This TCR beta chain derives from a study of T-cell reconstitution after alpha-beta-depleted transplantation in children. Study outcomes and limitations: Expanded clones from the graft, numbering several hundred, reportedly supplied alpha-beta T cells about two months after transplant.

The table lists this clonotype with many counts. The antigen is undetermined. Preparation of the TCRbeta library was carried out with unique molecular identifiers. TCRdb processed the PCR reads anew with MiXCR; each CDR3 protein has one entry. This table has under 300,000 distinct CDR3 sequences, around 10% appearing once. The TCR comes from a male patient under 10 years old who had a stem cell transplant for chronic granulomatous disease, so the T cells may come from the graft donor. Source: peripheral blood, taken 180 days after TCRalphabeta/CD19-depleted stem cell transplant.

In DNA, the CDR3 is TGCGCCAGCAGCCCCAGCGGGGGCACCGGGGAGCTGTTTTTT. Its translation: CASSPSGGTGELFF. The chain has TRBV5-1 and TRBJ2-2, with 8 bases that match TRBD2. Trimming removed 4 bases from V and 4 bases from J; junction bases left unmatched: 3. CDR1 and CDR2 (germline): SGHRS, YFSETQ. The CDR3 has 14 amino acids.